This T cell receptor (beta chain) was retrieved from a study of cytomegalovirus exposure and HLA in healthy donors. Study overall: HLA-typed donors were the source of 82 million or so unique TCRs, which an early data release held.

The CDR3 covers 16 residues. The V gene's germline CDR1 is LGHNA and CDR2 YSLEER. The J segment lost 3 bases and the V segment lost 5 bases, leaving 9 bases of the junction unmatched. Vbeta (60) and Jbeta (13) primers were used in the PCR. The protocol was immunoSEQ multiplex PCR, while the TCRdb copy is restricted to in-frame clones and leaves out a portion. The sample has about 180,000 clones, almost 85% seen once; the top ten hold 0.5%. Sequenced: PBMCs. The chain employs TRBV4-3 and TRBJ2-3, with 9 bases fitting TRBD2. The TCR sequence derives from a woman aged 50 to 60 in good health and CMV-seronegative. CDR3 sequence (DNA): TGCGCCAGCAGCTATTTACGCGGGGGGGAAACAGATACGCAGTATTTT. Amino acid sequence: CASSYLRGGETDTQYF.